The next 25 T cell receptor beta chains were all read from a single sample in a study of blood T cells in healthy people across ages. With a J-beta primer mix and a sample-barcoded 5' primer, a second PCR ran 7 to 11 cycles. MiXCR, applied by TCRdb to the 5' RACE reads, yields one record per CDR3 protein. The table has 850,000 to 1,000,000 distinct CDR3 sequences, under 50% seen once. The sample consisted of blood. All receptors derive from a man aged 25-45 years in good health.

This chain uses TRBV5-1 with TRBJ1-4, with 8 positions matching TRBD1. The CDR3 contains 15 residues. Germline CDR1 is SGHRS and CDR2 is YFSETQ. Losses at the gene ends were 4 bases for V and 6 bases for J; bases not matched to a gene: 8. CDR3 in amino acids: CASSRQGARDEKLFF. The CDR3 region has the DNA TGCGCCAGCAGCCGCCAGGGGGCGAGGGATGAAAAACTGTTTTTT.

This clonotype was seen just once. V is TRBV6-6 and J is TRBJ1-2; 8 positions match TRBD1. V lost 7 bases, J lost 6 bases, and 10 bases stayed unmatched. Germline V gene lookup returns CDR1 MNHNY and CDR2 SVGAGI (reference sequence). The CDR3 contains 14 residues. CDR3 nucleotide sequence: TGTGCCAGCAAGTTAAAGGGACAGGAAAATGGCTACACCTTC. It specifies CASKLKGQENGYTF.

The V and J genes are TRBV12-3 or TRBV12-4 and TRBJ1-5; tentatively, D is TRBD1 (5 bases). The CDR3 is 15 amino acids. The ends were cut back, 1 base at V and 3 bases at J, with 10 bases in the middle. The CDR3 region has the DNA TGTGCCAGCAGTTTAGACGGACATTACAATCAGCCCCAGCATTTT. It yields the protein CASSLDGHYNQPQHF.

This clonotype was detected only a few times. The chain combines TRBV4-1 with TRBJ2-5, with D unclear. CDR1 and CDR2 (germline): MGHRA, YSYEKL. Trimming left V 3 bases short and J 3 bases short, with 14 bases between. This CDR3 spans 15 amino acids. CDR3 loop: CASSQGWGSKETQYF. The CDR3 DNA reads TGCGCCAGCAGCCAGGGATGGGGATCGAAAGAGACCCAGTACTTC.

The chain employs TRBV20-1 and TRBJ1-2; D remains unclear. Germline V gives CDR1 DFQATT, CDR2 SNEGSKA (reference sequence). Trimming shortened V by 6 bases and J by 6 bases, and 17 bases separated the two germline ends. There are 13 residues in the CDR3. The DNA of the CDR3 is TGCAGTGCCTTACAATTGGGAGCTGATGGCTACACCTTC. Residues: CSALQLGADGYTF.

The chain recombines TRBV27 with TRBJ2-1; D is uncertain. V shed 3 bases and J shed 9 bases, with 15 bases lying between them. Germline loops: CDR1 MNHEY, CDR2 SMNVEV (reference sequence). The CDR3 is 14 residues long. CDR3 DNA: TGTGCCAGCAGTTTTAAGCCATTCACCGGTGAGCAGTTCTTC. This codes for CASSFKPFTGEQFF.

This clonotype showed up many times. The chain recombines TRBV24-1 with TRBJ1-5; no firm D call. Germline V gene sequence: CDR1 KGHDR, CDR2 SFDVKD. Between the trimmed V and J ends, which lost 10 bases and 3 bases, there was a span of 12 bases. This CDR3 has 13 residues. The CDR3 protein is CATSPGNNQPQHF. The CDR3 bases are TGTGCCACAAGTCCGGGAAACAATCAGCCCCAGCATTTT.

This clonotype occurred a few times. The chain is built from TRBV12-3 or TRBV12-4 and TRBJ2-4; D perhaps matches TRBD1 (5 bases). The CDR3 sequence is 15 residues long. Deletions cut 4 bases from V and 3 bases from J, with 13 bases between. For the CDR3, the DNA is TGTGCCAGCAGTTCCCAGGGTTCGGTCAAAAACATTCAGTACTTC. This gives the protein CASSSQGSVKNIQYF.

The CDR3 is CSARDTTTEIYIQYF. CDR3 sequence (DNA): TGCAGTGCTAGAGATACGACTACCGAAATTTACATTCAGTACTTC. The rearrangement links TRBV20-1 to TRBJ2-4; tentative D call: TRBD2 (5 bases). V dropped 0 bases and J dropped 8 bases, with 17 bases sitting between them. Germline V CDR1 and CDR2: DFQATT, SNEGSKA (reference sequence). The CDR3 contains 15 residues.

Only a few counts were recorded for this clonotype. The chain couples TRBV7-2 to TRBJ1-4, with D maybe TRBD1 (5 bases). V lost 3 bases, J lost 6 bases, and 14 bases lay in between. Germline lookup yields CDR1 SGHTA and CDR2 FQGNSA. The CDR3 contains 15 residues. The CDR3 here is CASSFPGRVDEKLFF. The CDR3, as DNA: TGTGCCAGCAGCTTCCCCGGCAGGGTAGATGAAAAACTGTTTTTT.

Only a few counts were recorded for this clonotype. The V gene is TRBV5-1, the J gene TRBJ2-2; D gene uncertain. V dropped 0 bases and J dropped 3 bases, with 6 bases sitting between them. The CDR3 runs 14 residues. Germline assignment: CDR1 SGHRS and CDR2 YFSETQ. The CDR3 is CASSLDLYTGELFF. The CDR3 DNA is TGCGCCAGCAGCTTGGACTTATACACCGGGGAGCTGTTTTTT.

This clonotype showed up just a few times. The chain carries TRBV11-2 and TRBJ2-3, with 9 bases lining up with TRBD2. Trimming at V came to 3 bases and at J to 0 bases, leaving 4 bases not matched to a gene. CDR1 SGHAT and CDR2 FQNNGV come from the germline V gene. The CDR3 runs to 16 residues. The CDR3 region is CASSLGLAVSTDTQYF. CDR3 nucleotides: TGTGCCAGCAGCTTGGGACTAGCCGTAAGCACAGATACGCAGTATTTT. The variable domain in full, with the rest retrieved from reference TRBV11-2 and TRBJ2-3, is EAGVAQSPRYKIIEKRQSVAFWCNPISGHATLYWYQQILGQGPKLLIQFQNNGVVDDSQLPKDRFSAERLKGVDSTLKIQPAKLEDSAVYLCASSLGLAVSTDTQYFGPGTRLTVL.

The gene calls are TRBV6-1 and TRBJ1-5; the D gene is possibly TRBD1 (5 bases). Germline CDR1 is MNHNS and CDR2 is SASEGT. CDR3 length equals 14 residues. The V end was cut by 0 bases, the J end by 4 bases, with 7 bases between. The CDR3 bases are TGTGCCAGCAGTGAAGCGCACAGGAATCAGCCCCAGCATTTT. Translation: CASSEAHRNQPQHF.

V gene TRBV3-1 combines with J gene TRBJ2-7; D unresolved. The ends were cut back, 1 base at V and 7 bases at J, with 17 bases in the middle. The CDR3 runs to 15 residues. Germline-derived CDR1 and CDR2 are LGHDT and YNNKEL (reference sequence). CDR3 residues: CASSQVGRVNNEQYF. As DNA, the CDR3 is TGTGCCAGCAGCCAAGTGGGTCGAGTAAACAATGAGCAGTACTTC.

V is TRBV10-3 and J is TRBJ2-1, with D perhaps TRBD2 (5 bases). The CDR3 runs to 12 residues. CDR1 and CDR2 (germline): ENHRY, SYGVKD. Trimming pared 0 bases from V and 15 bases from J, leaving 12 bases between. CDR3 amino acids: CAISESLAVGFF. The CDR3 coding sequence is TGTGCCATCAGTGAGTCCCTAGCTGTCGGGTTCTTC.

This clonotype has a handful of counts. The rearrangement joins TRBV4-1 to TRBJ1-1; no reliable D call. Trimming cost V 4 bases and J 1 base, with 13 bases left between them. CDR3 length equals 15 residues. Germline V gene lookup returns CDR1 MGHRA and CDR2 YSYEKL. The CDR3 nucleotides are TGCGCCAGCAGCCCCCCGGGAGGCAGGAACACTGAAGCTTTCTTT. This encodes CASSPPGGRNTEAFF.

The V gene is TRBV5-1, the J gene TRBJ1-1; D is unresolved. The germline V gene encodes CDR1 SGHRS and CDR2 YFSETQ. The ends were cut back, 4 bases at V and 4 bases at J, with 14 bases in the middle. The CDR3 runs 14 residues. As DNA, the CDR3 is TGCGCCAGCAGCCCCCCTGCCCTGCGCACTGAAGCTTTCTTT. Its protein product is CASSPPALRTEAFF.

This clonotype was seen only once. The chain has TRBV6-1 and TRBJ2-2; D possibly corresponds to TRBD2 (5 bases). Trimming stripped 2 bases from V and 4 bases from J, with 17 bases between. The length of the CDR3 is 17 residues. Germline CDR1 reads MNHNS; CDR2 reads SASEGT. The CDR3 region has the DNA TGTGCCAGCAGTGAAAGTGACACCGGGCGGGTCACCGGGGAGCTGTTTTTT. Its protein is CASSESDTGRVTGELFF.

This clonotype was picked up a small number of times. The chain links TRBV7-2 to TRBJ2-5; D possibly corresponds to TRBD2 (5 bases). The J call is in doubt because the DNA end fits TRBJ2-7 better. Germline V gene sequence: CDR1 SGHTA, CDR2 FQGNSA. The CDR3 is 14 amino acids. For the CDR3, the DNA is TGTGCCAGCAGCTTAGACCCCCCGGGGAACGAGCAGTACTTC. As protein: CASSLDPPGNEQYF.

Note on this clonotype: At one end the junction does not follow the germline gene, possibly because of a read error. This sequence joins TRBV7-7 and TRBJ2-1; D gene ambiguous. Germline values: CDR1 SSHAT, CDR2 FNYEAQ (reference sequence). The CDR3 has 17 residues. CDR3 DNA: TGTGCTAGCAGCTCCCTTGGACCCGACTCACCCTACAATGAGCAGTTCTTC. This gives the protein CASSSLGPDSPYNEQFF.

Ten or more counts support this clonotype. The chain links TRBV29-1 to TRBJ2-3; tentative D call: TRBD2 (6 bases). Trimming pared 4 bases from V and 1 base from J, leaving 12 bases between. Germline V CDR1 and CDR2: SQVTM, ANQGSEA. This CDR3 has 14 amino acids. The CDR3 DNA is TGCAGCGTTGCCGAGGCTAGCGGCACAGATACGCAGTATTTT. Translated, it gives CSVAEASGTDTQYF.

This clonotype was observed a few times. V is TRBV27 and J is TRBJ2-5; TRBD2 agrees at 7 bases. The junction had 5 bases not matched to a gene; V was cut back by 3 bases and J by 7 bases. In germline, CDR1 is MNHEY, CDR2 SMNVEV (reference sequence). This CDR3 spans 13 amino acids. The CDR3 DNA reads TGTGCCAGCAGTTTGGGCAGGGAGGGGACCCAGTACTTC. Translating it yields CASSLGREGTQYF.

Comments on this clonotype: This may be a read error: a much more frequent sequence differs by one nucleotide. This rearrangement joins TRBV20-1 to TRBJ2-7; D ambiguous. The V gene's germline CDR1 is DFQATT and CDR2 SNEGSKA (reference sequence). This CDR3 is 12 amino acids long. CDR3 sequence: CSARALTYEQNF. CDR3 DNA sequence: TGCAGTGCAAGGGCCCTAACCTACGAGCAGAACTTC.

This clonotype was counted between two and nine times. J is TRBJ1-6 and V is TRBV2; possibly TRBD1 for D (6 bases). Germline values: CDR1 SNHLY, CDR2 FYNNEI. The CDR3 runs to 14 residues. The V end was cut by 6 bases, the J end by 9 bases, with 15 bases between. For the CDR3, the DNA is TGTGCCAGCAGGCCGGACAGCCAAACTTCACCCCTCCACTTT. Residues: CASRPDSQTSPLHF.

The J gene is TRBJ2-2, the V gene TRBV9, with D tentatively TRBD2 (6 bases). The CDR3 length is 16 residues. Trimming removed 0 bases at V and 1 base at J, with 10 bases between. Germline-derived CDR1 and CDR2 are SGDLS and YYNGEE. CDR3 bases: TGTGCCAGCAGCGTAGATGGCGGGGTGAACACCGGGGAGCTGTTTTTT. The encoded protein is CASSVDGGVNTGELFF.